The rows below give T cell receptor beta chains drawn from one sample of a study of CD8 T cells in ankylosing spondylitis. TCRdb independently ran MiXCR on the 5' RACE reads; one entry per CDR3 protein. This table holds 150,000 to 200,000 distinct CDR3 sequences, 10% to 15% found once. Material for sequencing was blood, either unsorted or a sorted T cell fraction (not recorded which). The receptors derive from a female donor with ankylosing spondylitis or in good health (not recorded which). Each CDR3 is given with its conserved first and last residue.

V,CDR3
TRBV12-3/TRBV12-4,CASRGRTSGSGELFF
TRBV28,CASGGHGNQPQHF
TRBV9,CASSVALAGGEETQYF
TRBV29-1,CSGKLAGITDTQYF
TRBV5-8,CASSLISGYNEQFF
TRBV7-2,CASSFRRAGAGPDTQYF
TRBV12-3/TRBV12-4,CASRPLFNYGYTF
TRBV29-1,CSVLISGNTIYF
TRBV20-1,CSARDQRGLEQYF
TRBV4-3,CASSYESSPSYNEQFF
TRBV20-1,CSARGGAAGELFF
TRBV20-1,CSARTVGNIQGEQFF
TRBV5-1,CASSLAGQVNEQFF
TRBV20-1,CSARAGGGRVRNIQYF
TRBV5-1,CASSLEGQAVAFF
TRBV28,CASQQGGGTGELFF
TRBV7-9,CASSHTPSQSNIQYF
TRBV20-1,CSARSRGGQGPQETQYF
TRBV20-1,CSARDRRATNEKLFF
TRBV7-2,CASSPAGWTDTQYF
TRBV20-1,CSARGPRDGRDGYTF
TRBV13,CASSIRTGGADQPQHF
TRBV7-2,CASSATLGTLGEAFF
TRBV7-3,CASSLSRLTDNEQFF
TRBV5-1,CASSFRADGSAGELFF
TRBV4-2,CASSSQAGVGYEQYF
TRBV12-3/TRBV12-4,CASSLALGDFGGELFF
TRBV5-5,CASSSSGIDYNEQFF
TRBV27,CASSLREGDTQYF
TRBV29-1,CSVLKEIGTEAFF
TRBV30,CAWTDGFSGNTIYF
TRBV29-1,CSGRTGGDTQYF
TRBV3-1,CASSQDPPSEQYF
TRBV5-6,CASSLGNVFTEAFF
TRBV7-6,CASSSKDGQGASRSTDTQYF
TRBV20-1,CSTVPSGKHEQFF
TRBV29-1,CSVPRGADGVEQYF
TRBV6-2/TRBV6-3,CASSPRLAGSDTQYF
TRBV5-5,CASSFLIFYEQYF
TRBV19,CASSMFSGTGNQPQHF
TRBV5-6,CASSFGTPQTYEQYF
TRBV7-6,CASSLSNSRVGTEAFF
TRBV20-1,CSARALADYNEQFF
TRBV5-1,CASSLAGLGNQPQHF
TRBV20-1,CSASWDRGYNEQFF
TRBV7-2,CASSLVSGSSYEQYF
TRBV18,CASSTGLADNEQFF
TRBV9,CASSVGVQGMGNTEAFF
TRBV2,CASSEALGGRGGAFF
TRBV7-9,CASSLHPGPYEQYF
TRBV11-2,CASSLVVGSPSQGFEQFF
TRBV6-1,CASSRTVGSNQPQHF
TRBV19,CASTRVVNTEAFF
TRBV7-8,CASSGGTSGMRETQYF
TRBV29-1,CSVVSVWVEDGYTF
TRBV25-1,CASSAAYEQYF
TRBV28,CASSLGRDRGHGYTF